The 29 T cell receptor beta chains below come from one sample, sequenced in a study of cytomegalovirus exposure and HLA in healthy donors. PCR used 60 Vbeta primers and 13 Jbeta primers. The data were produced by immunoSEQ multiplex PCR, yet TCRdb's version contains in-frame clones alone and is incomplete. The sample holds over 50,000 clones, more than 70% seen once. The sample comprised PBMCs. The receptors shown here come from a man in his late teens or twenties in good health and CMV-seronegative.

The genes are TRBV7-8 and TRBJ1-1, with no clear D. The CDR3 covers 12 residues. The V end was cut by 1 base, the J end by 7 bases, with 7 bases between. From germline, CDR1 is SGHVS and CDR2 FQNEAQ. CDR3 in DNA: TGTGCCAGCAGCTTAGTGGCGGGTGAAGCTTTCTTT. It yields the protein CASSLVAGEAFF.

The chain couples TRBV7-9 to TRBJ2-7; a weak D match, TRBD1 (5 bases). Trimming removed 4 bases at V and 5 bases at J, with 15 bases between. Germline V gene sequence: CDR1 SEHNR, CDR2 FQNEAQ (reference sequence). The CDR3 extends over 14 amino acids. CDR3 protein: CASSYRTPLDEQYF. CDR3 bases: TGTGCCAGCAGCTACAGGACGCCCCTGGACGAGCAGTACTTC.

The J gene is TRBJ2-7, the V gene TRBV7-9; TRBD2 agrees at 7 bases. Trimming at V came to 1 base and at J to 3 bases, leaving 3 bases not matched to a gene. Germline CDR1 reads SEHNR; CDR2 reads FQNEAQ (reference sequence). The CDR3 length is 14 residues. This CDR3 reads CASSLGEGSYEQYF. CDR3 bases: TGTGCCAGCAGCTTAGGGGAGGGCAGCTACGAGCAGTACTTC.

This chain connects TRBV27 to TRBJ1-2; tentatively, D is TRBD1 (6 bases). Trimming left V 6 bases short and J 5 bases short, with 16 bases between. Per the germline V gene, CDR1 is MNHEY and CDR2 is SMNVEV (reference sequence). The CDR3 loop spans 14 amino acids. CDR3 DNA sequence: TGTGCCAGCAGGCTGTCGACAGGAACGTATGGCTACACCTTC. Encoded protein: CASRLSTGTYGYTF.

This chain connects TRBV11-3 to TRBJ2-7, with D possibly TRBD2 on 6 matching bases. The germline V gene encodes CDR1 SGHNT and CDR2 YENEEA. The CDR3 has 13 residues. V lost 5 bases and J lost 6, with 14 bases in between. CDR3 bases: TGTGCCAGCAGCGCCGCGGTGGGACTCGAGCAGTACTTC. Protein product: CASSAAVGLEQYF.

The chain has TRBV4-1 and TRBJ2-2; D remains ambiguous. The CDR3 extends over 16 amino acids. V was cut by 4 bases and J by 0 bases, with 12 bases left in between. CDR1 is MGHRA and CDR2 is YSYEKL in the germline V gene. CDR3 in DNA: TGCGCCAGCAGCCCCTCGGAGAGCTCGAACACCGGGGAGCTGTTTTTT. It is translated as CASSPSESSNTGELFF.

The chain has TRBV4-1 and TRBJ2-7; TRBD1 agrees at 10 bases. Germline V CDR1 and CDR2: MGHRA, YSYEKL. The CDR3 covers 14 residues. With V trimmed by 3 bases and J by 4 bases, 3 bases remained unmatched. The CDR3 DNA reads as TGCGCCAGCAGCCAGGGGGACAGGGGTTACGAGCAGTACTTC. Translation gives CASSQGDRGYEQYF.

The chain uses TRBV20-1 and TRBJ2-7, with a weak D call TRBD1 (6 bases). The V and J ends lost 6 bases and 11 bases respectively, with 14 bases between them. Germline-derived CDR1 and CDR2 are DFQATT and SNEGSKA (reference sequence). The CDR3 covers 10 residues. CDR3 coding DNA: TGCAGTGCGCGCCGGGACACAGAGTACTTC. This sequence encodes CSARRDTEYF.

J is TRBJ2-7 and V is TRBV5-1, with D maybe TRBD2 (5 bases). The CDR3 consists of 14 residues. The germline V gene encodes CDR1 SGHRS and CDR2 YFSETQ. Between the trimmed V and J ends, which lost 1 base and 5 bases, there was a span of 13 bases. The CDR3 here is CASSLRPGSDEQYF. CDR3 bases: TGCGCCAGCAGCTTGCGGCCGGGAAGCGACGAGCAGTACTTC.

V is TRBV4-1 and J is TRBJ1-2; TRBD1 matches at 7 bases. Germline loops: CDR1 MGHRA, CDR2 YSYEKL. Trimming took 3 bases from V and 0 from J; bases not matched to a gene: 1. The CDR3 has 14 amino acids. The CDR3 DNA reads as TGCGCCAGCAGCCAGACAGGGCCTAACTATGGCTACACCTTC. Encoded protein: CASSQTGPNYGYTF.

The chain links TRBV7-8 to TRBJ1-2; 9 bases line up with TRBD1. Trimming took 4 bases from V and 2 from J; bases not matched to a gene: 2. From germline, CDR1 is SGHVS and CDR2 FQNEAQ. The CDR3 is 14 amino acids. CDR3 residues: CASSSGQGNYGYTF. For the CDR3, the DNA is TGTGCCAGCAGCTCGGGACAGGGAAACTATGGCTACACCTTC. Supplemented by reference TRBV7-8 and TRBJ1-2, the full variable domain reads GAGVSQSPRYKVAKRGQDVALRCDPISGHVSLFWYQQALGQGPEFLTYFQNEAQLDKSGLPSDRFFAERPEGSVSTLKIQRTQQEDSAVYLCASSSGQGNYGYTFGSGTRLTVV.

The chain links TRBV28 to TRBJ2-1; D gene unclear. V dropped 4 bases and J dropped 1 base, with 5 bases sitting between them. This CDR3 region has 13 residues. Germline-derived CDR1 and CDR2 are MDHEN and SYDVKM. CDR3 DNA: TGTGCCAGCAGTTCTATTTCCTACAATGAGCAGTTCTTC. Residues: CASSSISYNEQFF.

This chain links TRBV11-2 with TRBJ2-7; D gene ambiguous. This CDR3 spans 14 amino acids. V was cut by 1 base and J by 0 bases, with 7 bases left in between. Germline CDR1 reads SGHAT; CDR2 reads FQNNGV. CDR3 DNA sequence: TGTGCCAGCAGCTTAGTCCTCGGCTCCTACGAGCAGTACTTC. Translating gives CASSLVLGSYEQYF.

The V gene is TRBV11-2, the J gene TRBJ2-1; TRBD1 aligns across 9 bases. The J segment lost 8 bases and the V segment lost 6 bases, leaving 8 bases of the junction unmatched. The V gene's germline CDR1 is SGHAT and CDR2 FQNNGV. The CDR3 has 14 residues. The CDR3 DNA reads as TGTGCCAGCAGGGGATTACAGGGGGCGCATGAGCAGTTCTTC. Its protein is CASRGLQGAHEQFF.

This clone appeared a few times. The CDR3 is CASSLDTANTEAFF. Written as DNA, the CDR3 is TGTGCCAGCAGCTTAGATACAGCGAACACTGAAGCTTTCTTT. The J gene is TRBJ1-1, the V gene TRBV11-3; D ambiguous. Trimming left V 0 bases short and J 1 base short, with 6 bases between. Germline V CDR1 and CDR2: SGHNT, YENEEA. This CDR3 has 14 amino acids.

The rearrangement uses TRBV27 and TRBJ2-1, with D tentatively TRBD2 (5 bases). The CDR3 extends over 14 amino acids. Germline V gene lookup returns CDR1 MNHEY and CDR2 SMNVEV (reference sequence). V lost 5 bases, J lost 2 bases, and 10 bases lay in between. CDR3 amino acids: CASSAGSAYNEQFF. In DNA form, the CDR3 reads TGTGCCAGCAGTGCGGGCAGTGCCTACAATGAGCAGTTCTTC.

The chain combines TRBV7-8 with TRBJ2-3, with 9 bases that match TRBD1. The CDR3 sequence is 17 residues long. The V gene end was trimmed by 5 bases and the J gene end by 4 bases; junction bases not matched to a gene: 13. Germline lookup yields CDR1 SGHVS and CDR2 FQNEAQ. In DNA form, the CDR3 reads TGTGCCAGCAGCCGACTACCAACAGGGGGCGCCCCAGATACGCAGTATTTT. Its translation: CASSRLPTGGAPDTQYF. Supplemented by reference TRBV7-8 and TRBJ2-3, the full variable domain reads GAGVSQSPRYKVAKRGQDVALRCDPISGHVSLFWYQQALGQGPEFLTYFQNEAQLDKSGLPSDRFFAERPEGSVSTLKIQRTQQEDSAVYLCASSRLPTGGAPDTQYFGPGTRLTVL.

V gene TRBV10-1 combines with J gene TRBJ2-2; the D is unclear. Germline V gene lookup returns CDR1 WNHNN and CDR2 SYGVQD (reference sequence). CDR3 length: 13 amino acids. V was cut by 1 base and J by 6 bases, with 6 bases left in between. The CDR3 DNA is TGCGCCAGCAGTGAGTTTAGCCCCGGGGAGCTGTTTTTT. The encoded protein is CASSEFSPGELFF.

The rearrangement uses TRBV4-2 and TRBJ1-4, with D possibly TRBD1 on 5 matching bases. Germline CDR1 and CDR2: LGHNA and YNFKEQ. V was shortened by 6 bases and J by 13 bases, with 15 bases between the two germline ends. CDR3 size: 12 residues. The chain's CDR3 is CASSSITGGLFF. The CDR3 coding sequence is TGTGCCAGCAGTTCTATTACGGGGGGACTGTTTTTT.

CDR3 in DNA: TGTGCCCGCGGACATCACTACGAGCAGTACTTC. This sequence encodes CARGHHYEQYF. The V and J genes are TRBV30 and TRBJ2-7; maybe TRBD1 (5 bases). Germline CDR1 GTSNPN, CDR2 SVGIG (reference sequence). V lost 8 bases to trimming and J lost 3 bases, with 11 bases between them. The CDR3 totals 11 residues.

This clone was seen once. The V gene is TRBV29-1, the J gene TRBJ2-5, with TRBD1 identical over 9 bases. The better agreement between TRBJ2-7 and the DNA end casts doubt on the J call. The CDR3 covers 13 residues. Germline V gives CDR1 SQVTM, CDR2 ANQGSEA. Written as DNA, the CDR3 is TGCAGCGTTGGGACAGGGGAGGTTTACGAGCAGTACTTC. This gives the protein CSVGTGEVYEQYF.

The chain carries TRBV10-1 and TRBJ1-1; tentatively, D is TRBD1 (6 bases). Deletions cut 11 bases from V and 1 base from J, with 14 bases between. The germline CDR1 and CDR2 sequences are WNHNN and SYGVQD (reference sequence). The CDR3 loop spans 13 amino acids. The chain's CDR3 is CAGLGGGNTEAFF. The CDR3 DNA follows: TGCGCCGGCCTGGGAGGGGGGAACACTGAAGCTTTCTTT.

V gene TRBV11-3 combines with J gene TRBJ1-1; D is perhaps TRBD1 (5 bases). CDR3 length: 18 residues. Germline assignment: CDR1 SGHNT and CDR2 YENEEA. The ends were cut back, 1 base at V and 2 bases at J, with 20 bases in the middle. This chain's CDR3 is CASSLVSWTKGQNTEAFF. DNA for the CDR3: TGTGCCAGCAGCTTAGTATCGTGGACGAAGGGGCAAAACACTGAAGCTTTCTTT.

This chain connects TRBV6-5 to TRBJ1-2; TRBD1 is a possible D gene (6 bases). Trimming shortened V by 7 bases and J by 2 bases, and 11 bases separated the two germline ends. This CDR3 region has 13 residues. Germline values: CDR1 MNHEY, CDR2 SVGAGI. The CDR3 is CASNRGTNYGYTF. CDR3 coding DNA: TGTGCCAGCAATAGGGGGACCAACTATGGCTACACCTTC.

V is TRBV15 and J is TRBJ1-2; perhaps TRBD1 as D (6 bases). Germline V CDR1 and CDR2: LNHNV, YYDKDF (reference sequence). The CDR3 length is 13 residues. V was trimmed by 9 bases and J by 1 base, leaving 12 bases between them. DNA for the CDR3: TGTGCCACGGGAAGGGGGAATAACTATGGCTACACCTTC. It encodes CATGRGNNYGYTF.

Written as DNA, the CDR3 is TGCGCCAGCAGCTTGGACCGGGAGGGCGGGGAGCTGTTTTTT. It codes for CASSLDREGGELFF. The chain joins TRBV5-1 to TRBJ2-2; the match to TRBD2 covers 8 bases. The CDR3 extends over 14 amino acids. With 0 bases clipped from V and 7 bases from J, the junction kept 2 bases outside the gene matches. In germline, CDR1 is SGHRS, CDR2 YFSETQ.

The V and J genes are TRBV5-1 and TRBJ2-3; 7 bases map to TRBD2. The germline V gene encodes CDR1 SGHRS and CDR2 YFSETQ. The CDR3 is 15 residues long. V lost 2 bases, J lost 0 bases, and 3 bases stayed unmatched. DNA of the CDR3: TGCGCCAGCAGCTTCCGGGACTATAGCACAGATACGCAGTATTTT. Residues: CASSFRDYSTDTQYF.

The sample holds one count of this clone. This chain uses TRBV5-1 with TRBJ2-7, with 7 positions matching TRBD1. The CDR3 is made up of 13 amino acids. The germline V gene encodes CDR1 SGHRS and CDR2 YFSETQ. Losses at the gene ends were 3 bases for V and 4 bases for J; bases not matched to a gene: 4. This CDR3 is CASSSGQLYEQYF. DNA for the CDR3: TGCGCCAGCAGCTCGGGACAGCTGTACGAGCAGTACTTC.

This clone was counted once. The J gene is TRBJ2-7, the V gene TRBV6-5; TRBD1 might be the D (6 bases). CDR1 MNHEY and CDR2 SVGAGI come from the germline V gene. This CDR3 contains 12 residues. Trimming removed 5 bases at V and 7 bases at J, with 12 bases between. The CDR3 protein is CASSQGNEEQYF. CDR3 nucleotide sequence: TGTGCCAGCAGTCAGGGGAATGAAGAGCAGTACTTC.